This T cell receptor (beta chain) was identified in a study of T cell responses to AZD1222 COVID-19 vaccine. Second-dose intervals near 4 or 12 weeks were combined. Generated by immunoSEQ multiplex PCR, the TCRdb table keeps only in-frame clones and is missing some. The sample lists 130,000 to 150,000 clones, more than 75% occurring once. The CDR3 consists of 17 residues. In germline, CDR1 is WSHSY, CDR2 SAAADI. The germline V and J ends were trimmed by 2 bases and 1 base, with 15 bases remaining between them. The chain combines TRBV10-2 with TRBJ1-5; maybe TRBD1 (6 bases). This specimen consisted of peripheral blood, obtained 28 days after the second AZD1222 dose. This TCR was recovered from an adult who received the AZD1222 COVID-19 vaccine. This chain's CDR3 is CASSEPAQGGSNQPQHF. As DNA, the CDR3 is TGCGCCAGCAGTGAGCCAGCACAGGGAGGAAGCAATCAGCCCCAGCATTTT.